This T cell receptor (beta chain) was sequenced during a study of T cells in placental villitis. As for the study more broadly: Placental TCR-beta repertoires were compared across villitis of unknown etiology, gestational-age-matched unaffected controls, and infectious villitis in order to test an allograft-versus-infection hypothesis.

Nine to ten placentae with a pathological diagnosis of high-grade villitis of unknown etiology were selected using the Amsterdam Criteria. Mothers with villitis of unknown etiology had significantly higher gravidity and parity and more prior miscarriages than control and infectious villitis groups. After delivery, the placentae were collected and evaluated both grossly and histologically, and only then was archival tissue selected. Five 10-micron scrolls were cut from each FFPE block, and DNA was then isolated using the AllPrep DNA/RNA FFPE Tissue kit. DNA concentration and purity were checked by NanoDrop, and RNA quality was assessed on a Bioanalyzer. The immunoSEQ v4 bias-controlled multiplex PCR assay, performed blinded to group allocation, was used to amplify TCR-beta CDR3 regions from genomic DNA. Reference gene primers were added alongside TCR-beta primers to estimate nucleated cell and T cell quantities per sample. Sequencing of the libraries was performed on an Illumina MiSeq with a 100-cycle paired-end protocol. The source study handled its data this way. The immunoSEQ Analyzer software was used to calculate diversity and richness, with richness measured by iChao1 and clonality based on Pielou evenness and Shannon diversity (range 0-1, where higher values mean less diversity). CDR3 amino acid sequences with V/J genes were queried against VDJdb for CMV, EBV and influenza A specificities using confidence 3 and substitution 2. The Morisita-Horn index was used to measure TCR-beta amino acid clonotype overlap among the villitis of unknown etiology, infectious villitis and control repertoires. In its TCRdb copy, this immuneACCESS table keeps in-frame sequences only and misses some clones. Where compared with another copy, unresolved V genes explain less than half of these, and the others have no known cause. That table gives V, J and clone size, and the DNA gave D and trimming. This sample lists over 2,000 clones; 82% were detected once. Jointly, the top ten make up over 9.5% of the sample.

Overall results and qualifications from the work: Bulk tissue sequencing could not distinguish helper, regulatory or cytotoxic T cells, nor maternal versus fetal T cells, and excluded gamma-delta receptors. Small amounts of decidua were contained in the paraffin blocks, so some of the captured T cells, especially in controls, may have been decidual rather than villous infiltrates. Villitis of unknown etiology placentae showed higher clonality than controls (median approximately 0.05 versus 0.006, p=0.0025), indicating clonal expansion. Expanded clones in villitis of unknown etiology were largely private to each placenta, suggesting no single initiating antigen. Higher CMV-specific clone frequencies were found in infectious CMV cases than in villitis of unknown etiology (roughly 0.012 vs 0.00092), and no difference in CMV-specific clone frequencies was seen between villitis of unknown etiology and controls.

From cysteine to phenylalanine, the CDR3 is 15 amino acids long. Left in the record is the CDR3 DNA by itself, 45 bases read in frame from the first base. V ends up 3 bases short and J 9 bases short, with an unmatched junction base count of 8. The germline V gene sets CDR1 to SGHRS and CDR2 to YFSETQ. In its sample, this clone was seen once. What antigen it recognizes has not been identified. No base-level quality is on record; no much larger clone is a single base apart. This chain is built from TRBV5-1 and TRBJ2-1, and 11 junctional nucleotides match TRBD2. This receptor was taken from a human patient with villitis of unknown etiology; the placental T cells may come from both mother and fetus. Sequenced: placental tissue containing maternal and fetal cells. The sequenced DNA: TGCGCCAGCAGCTGGGGACTAGCGGAAAGGGGTGAGCAGTTCTTC. The translation is CASSWGLAERGEQFF.